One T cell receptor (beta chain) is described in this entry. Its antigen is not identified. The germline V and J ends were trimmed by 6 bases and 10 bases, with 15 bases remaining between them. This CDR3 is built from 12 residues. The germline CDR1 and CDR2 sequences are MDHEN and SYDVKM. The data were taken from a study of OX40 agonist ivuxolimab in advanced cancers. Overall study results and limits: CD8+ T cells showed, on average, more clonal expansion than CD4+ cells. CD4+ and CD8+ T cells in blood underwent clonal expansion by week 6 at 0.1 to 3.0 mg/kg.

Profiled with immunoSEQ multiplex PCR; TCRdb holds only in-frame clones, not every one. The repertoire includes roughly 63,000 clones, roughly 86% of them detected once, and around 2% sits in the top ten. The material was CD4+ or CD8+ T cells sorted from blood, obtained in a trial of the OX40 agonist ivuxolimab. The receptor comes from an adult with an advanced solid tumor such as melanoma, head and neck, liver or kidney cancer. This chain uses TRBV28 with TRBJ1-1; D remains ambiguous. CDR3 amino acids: CASSSLLKGAFF. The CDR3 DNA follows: TGTGCCAGCAGCAGCCTTCTTAAGGGAGCTTTCTTT.